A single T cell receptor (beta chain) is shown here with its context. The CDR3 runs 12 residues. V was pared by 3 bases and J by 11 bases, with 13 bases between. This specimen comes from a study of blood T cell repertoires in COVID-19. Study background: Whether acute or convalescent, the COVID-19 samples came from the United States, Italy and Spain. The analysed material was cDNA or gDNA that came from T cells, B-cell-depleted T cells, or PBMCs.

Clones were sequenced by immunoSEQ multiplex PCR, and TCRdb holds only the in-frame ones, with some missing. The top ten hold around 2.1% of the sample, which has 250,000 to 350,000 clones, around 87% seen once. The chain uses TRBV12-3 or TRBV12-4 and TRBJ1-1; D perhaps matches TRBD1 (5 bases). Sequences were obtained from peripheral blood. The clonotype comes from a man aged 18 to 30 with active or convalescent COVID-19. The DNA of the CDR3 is TGTGCCAGCAGTTTGGGGCTACGTGCGGCTTTCTTT. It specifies CASSLGLRAAFF.